This record covers a single TCR beta chain. As for time point: pretreatment peripheral blood. This sample is drawn from a study of PD-L1 blockade in urothelial cancer. Trimming took off 4 bases at V and 6 bases at J, with 19 bases between the two ends. The CDR3 is 15 residues long. Germline V CDR1 and CDR2: SGHRS, YFSETQ. Measured with immunoSEQ multiplex PCR; TCRdb has only the in-frame clones, and not every one. Of approximately 52,000 clones listed, around 79% are singletons. V is TRBV5-1 and J is TRBJ2-5; TRBD2 might be the D (5 bases). The source material was PBMCs, sampled around atezolizumab (anti-PD-L1) treatment. This TCR was sampled from a man between 70 and 80 years old with urothelial cancer. CDR3 protein: CASSRRTGPGQTQYF. The CDR3 DNA reads TGCGCCAGCAGCCGGAGGACTGGGCCCGGGCAGACCCAGTACTTC.